The clone carrying this TCR beta chain was picked up a small number of times. Its antigen is not known. This entry comes from a study of T cell repertoires in cytomegalovirus infection. Study details: Both CMV infection and a matching HLA type were indicated by public TCR beta signatures. The study, taken as a whole, reports: What dominated the ex vivo response were HLA-C-restricted CMV-specific TCR beta clonotypes.

TCRdb analysed the reads with MiXCR anew, one entry per CDR3 protein. The sample carries approximately 97,000 distinct CDR3 sequences, 15% to 20% recorded once. The sample was PBMCs. This receptor was identified in a human donor in good health (CMV status not recorded). Some clones in this sample may be carry-over from other donors' samples.

The CDR3 region is CSAGTSGGATQYF. CDR3 sequence (DNA): TGCAGCGCCGGGACTAGCGGGGGGGCAACGCAGTATTTT. V and J are TRBV29-1 and TRBJ2-3; 16 nucleotides match TRBD2. The germline V gene has CDR1 SQVTM and CDR2 ANQGSEA. Losses at the gene ends were 7 bases for V and 9 bases for J; bases not matched to a gene: 4. The CDR3 has 13 amino acids.